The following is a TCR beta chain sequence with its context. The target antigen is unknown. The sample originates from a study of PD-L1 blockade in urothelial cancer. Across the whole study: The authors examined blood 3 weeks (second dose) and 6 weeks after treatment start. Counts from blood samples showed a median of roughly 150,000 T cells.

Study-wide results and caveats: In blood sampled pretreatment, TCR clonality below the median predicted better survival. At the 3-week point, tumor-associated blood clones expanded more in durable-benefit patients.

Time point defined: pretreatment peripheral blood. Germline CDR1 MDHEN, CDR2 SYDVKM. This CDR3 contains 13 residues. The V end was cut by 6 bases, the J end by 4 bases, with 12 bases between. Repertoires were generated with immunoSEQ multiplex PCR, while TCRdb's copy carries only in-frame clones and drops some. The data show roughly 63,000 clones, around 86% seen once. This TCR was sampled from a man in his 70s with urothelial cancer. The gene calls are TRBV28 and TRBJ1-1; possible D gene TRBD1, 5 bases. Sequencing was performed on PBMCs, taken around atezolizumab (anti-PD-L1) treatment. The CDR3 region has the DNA TGTGCCAGCAGCACGCGGGGGGTCACTGAAGCTTTCTTT. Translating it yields CASSTRGVTEAFF.